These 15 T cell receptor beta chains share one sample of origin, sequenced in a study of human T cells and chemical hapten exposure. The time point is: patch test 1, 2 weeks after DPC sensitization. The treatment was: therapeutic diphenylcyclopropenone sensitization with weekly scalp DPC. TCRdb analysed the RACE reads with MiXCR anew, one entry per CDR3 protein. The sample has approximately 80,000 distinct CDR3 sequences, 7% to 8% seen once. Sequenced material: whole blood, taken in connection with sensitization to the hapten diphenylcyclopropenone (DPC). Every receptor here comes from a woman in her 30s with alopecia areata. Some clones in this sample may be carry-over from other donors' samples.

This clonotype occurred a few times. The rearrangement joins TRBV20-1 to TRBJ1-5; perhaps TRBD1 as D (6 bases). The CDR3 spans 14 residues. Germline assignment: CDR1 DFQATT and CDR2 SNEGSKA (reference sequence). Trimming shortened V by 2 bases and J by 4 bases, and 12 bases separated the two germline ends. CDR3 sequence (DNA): TGCAGTGCTAGACCAGGGGATAGTAATCAGCCCCAGCATTTT. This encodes CSARPGDSNQPQHF.

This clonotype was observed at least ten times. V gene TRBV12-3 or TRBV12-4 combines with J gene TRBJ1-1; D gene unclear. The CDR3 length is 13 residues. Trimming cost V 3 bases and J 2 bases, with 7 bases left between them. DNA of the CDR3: TGTGCCAGCAGTTTTACGGATAACACTGAAGCTTTCTTT. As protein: CASSFTDNTEAFF.

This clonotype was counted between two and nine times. The CDR3 spells CASFRPPYGYTF. CDR3 DNA sequence: TGTGCCAGCTTTAGGCCACCCTATGGCTACACCTTC. The chain links TRBV6-5 to TRBJ1-2; the D is unclear. The CDR3 sequence is 12 residues long. V was trimmed by 8 bases and J by 4 bases, leaving 11 bases between them. Per germline, CDR1 MNHEY and CDR2 SVGAGI.

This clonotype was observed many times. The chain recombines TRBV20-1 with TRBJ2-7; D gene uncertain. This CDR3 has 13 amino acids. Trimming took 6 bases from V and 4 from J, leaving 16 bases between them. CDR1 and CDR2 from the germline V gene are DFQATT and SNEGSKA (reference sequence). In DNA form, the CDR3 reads TGCAGTGCCTGCCCCCCGGGCCGATACGAGCAGTACTTC. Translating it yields CSACPPGRYEQYF.

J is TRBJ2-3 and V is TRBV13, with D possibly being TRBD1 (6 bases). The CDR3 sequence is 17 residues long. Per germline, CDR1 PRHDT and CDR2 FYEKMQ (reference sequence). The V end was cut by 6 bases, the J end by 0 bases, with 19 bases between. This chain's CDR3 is CASRQGIDNPSTDTQYF. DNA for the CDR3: TGTGCCAGCAGGCAGGGGATCGACAACCCTAGCACAGATACGCAGTATTTT.

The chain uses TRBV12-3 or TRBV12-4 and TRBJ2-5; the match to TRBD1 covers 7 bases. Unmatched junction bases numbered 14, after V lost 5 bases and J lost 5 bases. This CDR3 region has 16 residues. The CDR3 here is CASSPGVGGRWETQYF. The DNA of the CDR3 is TGTGCCAGCAGTCCTGGGGTAGGGGGCCGGTGGGAGACCCAGTACTTC.

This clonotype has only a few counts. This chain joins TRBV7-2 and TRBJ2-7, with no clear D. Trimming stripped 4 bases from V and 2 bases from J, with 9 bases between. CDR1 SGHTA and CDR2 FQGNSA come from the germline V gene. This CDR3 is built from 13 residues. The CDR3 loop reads CASSSGPTYEQYF. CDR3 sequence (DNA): TGTGCCAGCAGCTCCGGACCGACCTACGAGCAGTACTTC.

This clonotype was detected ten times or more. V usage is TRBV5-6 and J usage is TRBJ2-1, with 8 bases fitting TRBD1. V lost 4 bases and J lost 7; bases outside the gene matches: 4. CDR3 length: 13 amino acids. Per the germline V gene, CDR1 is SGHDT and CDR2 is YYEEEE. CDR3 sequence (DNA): TGTGCCAGCAGCCTCGGACAGGGTAATGAGCAGTTCTTC. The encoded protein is CASSLGQGNEQFF. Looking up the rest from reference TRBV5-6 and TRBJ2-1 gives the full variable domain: DAGVTQSPTHLIKTRGQQVTLRCSPKSGHDTVSWYQQALGQGPQFIFQYYEEEERQRGNFPDRFSGHQFPNYSSELNVNALLLGDSALYLCASSLGQGNEQFFGPGTRLTVL.

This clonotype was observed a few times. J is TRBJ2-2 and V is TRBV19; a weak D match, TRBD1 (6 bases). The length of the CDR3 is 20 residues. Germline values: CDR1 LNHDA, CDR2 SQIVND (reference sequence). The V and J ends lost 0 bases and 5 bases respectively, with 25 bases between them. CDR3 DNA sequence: TGTGCCAGTAGTATAGATTCTCCACCCCCCAGGGGTGGATGGACCGGGGAGCTGTTTTTT. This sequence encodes CASSIDSPPPRGGWTGELFF. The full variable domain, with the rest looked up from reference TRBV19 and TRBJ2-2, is DGGITQSPKYLFRKEGQNVTLSCEQNLNHDAMYWYRQDPGQGLRLIYYSQIVNDFQKGDIAEGYSVSREKKESFPLTVTSAQKNPTAFYLCASSIDSPPPRGGWTGELFFGEGSRLTVL.

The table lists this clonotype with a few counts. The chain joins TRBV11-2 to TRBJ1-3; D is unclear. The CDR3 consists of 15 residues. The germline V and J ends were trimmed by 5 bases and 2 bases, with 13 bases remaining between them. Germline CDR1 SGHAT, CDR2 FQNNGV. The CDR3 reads CASSLFRSPGNTIYF. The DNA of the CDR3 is TGTGCCAGCAGCCTCTTCCGGTCCCCTGGAAACACCATATATTTT. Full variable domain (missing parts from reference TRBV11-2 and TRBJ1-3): EAGVAQSPRYKIIEKRQSVAFWCNPISGHATLYWYQQILGQGPKLLIQFQNNGVVDDSQLPKDRFSAERLKGVDSTLKIQPAKLEDSAVYLCASSLFRSPGNTIYFGEGSWLTVV.

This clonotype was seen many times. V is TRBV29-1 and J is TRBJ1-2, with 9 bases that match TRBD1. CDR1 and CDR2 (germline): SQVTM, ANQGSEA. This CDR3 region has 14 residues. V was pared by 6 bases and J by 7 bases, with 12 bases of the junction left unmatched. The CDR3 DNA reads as TGCAGCGTAGTCCCGGGACAGGGAAAGGGTGGCTACACCTTC. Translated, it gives CSVVPGQGKGGYTF.

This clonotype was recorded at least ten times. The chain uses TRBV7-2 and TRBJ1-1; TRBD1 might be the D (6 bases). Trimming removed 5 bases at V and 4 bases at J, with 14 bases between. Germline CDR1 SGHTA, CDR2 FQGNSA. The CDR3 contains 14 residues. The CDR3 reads CASSRYQGSTEAFF. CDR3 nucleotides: TGTGCCAGCAGCAGGTACCAGGGGAGCACTGAAGCTTTCTTT. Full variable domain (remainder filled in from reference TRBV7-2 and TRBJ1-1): GAGVSQSPSNKVTEKGKDVELRCDPISGHTALYWYRQSLGQGLEFLIYFQGNSAPDKSGLPSDRFSAERTGGSVSTLTIQRTQQEDSAVYLCASSRYQGSTEAFFGQGTRLTVV.

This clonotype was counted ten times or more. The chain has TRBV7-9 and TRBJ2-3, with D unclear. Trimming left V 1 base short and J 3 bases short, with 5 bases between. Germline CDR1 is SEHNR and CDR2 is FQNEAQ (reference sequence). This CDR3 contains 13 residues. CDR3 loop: CASSLGFTDTQYF. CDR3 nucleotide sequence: TGTGCCAGCAGCTTAGGCTTTACAGATACGCAGTATTTT.

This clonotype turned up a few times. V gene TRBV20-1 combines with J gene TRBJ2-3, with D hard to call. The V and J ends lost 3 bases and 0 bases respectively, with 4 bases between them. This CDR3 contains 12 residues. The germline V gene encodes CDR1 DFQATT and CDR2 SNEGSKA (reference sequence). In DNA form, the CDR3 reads TGCAGTGCTAGGGGCAGCACAGATACGCAGTATTTT. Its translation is CSARGSTDTQYF.

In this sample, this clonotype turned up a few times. The CDR3 DNA reads as TGCGCCAGCAGCTTTACCGGGGAGCTGTTTTTT. This encodes CASSFTGELFF. The chain joins TRBV5-1 to TRBJ2-2; no clear D. Per the germline V gene, CDR1 is SGHRS and CDR2 is YFSETQ. CDR3 length: 11 amino acids. Trimming cost V 2 bases and J 5 bases, with 1 base left between them.